One sample yielded the 24 T cell receptor beta chains listed below, sequenced in a study of cytomegalovirus exposure and HLA in healthy donors. It was with 60 Vbeta and 13 Jbeta primers that the PCR ran. Generated by immunoSEQ multiplex PCR, the TCRdb table keeps only in-frame clones and is missing some. The repertoire consists of about 94,000 clones, with approximately 80% occurring once and the leading ten covering roughly 3.5%. What was sequenced was PBMCs. The origin of the receptors is a man aged 25 to 45 in good health and CMV-seronegative.

This chain links TRBV30 with TRBJ2-3, with D perhaps TRBD1 (6 bases). This CDR3 is 14 amino acids long. Germline CDR1 and CDR2: GTSNPN and SVGIG (reference sequence). Trimming left V 2 bases short and J 2 bases short, with 11 bases between. DNA of the CDR3: TGTGCCTGGAGTTGGGGGCCTAACACAGATACGCAGTATTTT. Its protein product is CAWSWGPNTDTQYF. Complete variable domain (other parts from reference TRBV30 and TRBJ2-3): SQTIHQWPATLVQPVGSPLSLECTVEGTSNPNLYWYRQAAGRGLQLLFYSVGIGQISSEVPQNLSASRPQDRQFILSSKKLLLSDSGFYLCAWSWGPNTDTQYFGPGTRLTVL.

On this clone itself: Within the sample, other DNA sequences also encode this same CDR3. V usage is TRBV19 and J usage is TRBJ1-5, with D possibly TRBD1 on 6 matching bases. V shed 1 base and J shed 1 base, with 8 bases lying between them. The CDR3 contains 15 residues. In germline, CDR1 is LNHDA, CDR2 SQIVND (reference sequence). This CDR3 is CASSIGTASNQPQHF. CDR3 in DNA: TGTGCCAGTAGTATAGGGACAGCGAGCAATCAGCCCCAGCATTTT.

This clone was found a few times. V and J are TRBV15 and TRBJ2-3; possibly TRBD2 for D (5 bases). The V end lost 0 bases, the J end lost 2 bases, and 18 bases lay between the germline ends. CDR3 size: 18 residues. Per the germline V gene, CDR1 is LNHNV and CDR2 is YYDKDF (reference sequence). The CDR3 bases are TGTGCCACCAGCAGAGATCGATCTGGAGGACCATCCACAGATACGCAGTATTTT. Translation: CATSRDRSGGPSTDTQYF.

Here the CDR3 reads CASSSTSINEQFF. The CDR3 coding sequence is TGCGCCAGCAGCTCGACTAGCATCAATGAGCAGTTCTTC. V gene TRBV5-1 combines with J gene TRBJ2-1; 7 bases match TRBD2. The CDR3 contains 13 residues. Unmatched junction bases numbered 3, after V lost 3 bases and J lost 6 bases. From germline, CDR1 is SGHRS and CDR2 YFSETQ.

This chain connects TRBV19 to TRBJ2-7; TRBD1 might be the D (6 bases). The CDR3 length is 16 residues. CDR1 LNHDA and CDR2 SQIVND come from the germline V gene (reference sequence). Trimming removed 6 bases at V and 5 bases at J, with 23 bases between. The CDR3 loop is CASSTLGAARSHEQYF. CDR3 nucleotides: TGTGCCAGTAGCACCCTGGGGGCAGCCCGAAGCCACGAGCAGTACTTC.

V gene TRBV5-1 combines with J gene TRBJ2-3; 7 nucleotides agree with TRBD2. The CDR3 spans 17 residues. The trim removed 0 bases at V and 1 base at J, leaving 8 bases unmatched. Germline CDR1 and CDR2: SGHRS and YFSETQ. CDR3 sequence: CASSLDVRGSGTDTQYF. For the CDR3, the DNA is TGCGCCAGCAGCTTGGACGTGCGGGGGTCTGGCACAGATACGCAGTATTTT.

The count of this clone is one. V gene TRBV19 combines with J gene TRBJ1-2; the D gene is possibly TRBD1 (6 bases). The ends were cut back, 4 bases at V and 7 bases at J, with 19 bases in the middle. Germline V gene lookup returns CDR1 LNHDA and CDR2 SQIVND (reference sequence). The CDR3 runs to 15 residues. The CDR3: CASSNGGATASGYTF. The CDR3 DNA follows: TGTGCCAGTAGTAACGGGGGGGCAACTGCCTCTGGCTACACCTTC.

This chain links TRBV2 with TRBJ2-5, with a possible D match to TRBD1 (5 bases). Trimming took off 8 bases at V and 1 base at J, with 11 bases between the two ends. CDR3 length: 13 amino acids. CDR1 and CDR2 from the germline V gene are SNHLY and FYNNEI. CDR3 DNA: TGTGCCAGCGTAGGCGACAGCCAAGAGACCCAGTACTTC. It translates to CASVGDSQETQYF.

The V call is TRBV7-6, the J call TRBJ1-2; 9 nucleotides line up with TRBD1. CDR1 and CDR2 (germline): SGHVS, FNYEAQ. The CDR3 is 16 amino acids. V trimming: 5 bases; J trimming: 2 bases; junction bases outside the gene matches: 9. This chain's CDR3 is CASSPAEDRGNYGYTF. In DNA form, the CDR3 reads TGTGCCAGCAGCCCCGCGGAGGACAGGGGCAACTATGGCTACACCTTC.

The chain uses TRBV29-1 and TRBJ2-2; 9 bases agree with TRBD2. Germline V gives CDR1 SQVTM, CDR2 ANQGSEA. The CDR3 loop spans 15 amino acids. V trimming: 3 bases; J trimming: 4 bases; junction bases outside the gene matches: 6. CDR3 loop: CSVDGGRAVTGELFF. The CDR3 DNA is TGCAGCGTTGACGGCGGGAGGGCCGTCACCGGGGAGCTGTTTTTT.

J is TRBJ2-3 and V is TRBV9, with D maybe TRBD2 (6 bases). The CDR3 consists of 16 residues. V was trimmed by 4 bases and J by 6 bases, leaving 21 bases between them. Germline V gene sequence: CDR1 SGDLS, CDR2 YYNGEE. The DNA for the CDR3 is TGTGCCAGCAGCCCCCGAACGGGGGATACTAGTGATACGCAGTATTTT. Translation gives CASSPRTGDTSDTQYF.

This chain connects TRBV30 to TRBJ2-2, with 8 bases fitting TRBD2. The CDR3 has 14 residues. The germline CDR1 and CDR2 sequences are GTSNPN and SVGIG (reference sequence). Unmatched junction bases numbered 10, after V lost 8 bases and J lost 5 bases. The CDR3: CAHGGARGTGELFF. The CDR3 DNA reads TGTGCCCACGGGGGGGCGCGGGGGACCGGGGAGCTGTTTTTT.

The gene calls are TRBV28 and TRBJ2-5, with D perhaps matching TRBD2 (6 bases). Trimming took 3 bases from V and 1 from J, leaving 15 bases between them. CDR3 length equals 16 residues. The V gene's germline CDR1 is MDHEN and CDR2 SYDVKM. The CDR3 region has the DNA TGTGCCAGCAGTTTGACTAGTGGGACCTCCCAAGAGACCCAGTACTTC. Translated: CASSLTSGTSQETQYF.

The chain is built from TRBV6-6 and TRBJ2-1, with 11 bases identical to TRBD1. Germline CDR1 and CDR2: MNHNY and SVGAGI (reference sequence). V shed 1 base, J shed 9 bases, and the junction held 5 bases outside the gene matches. The CDR3 covers 15 residues. The CDR3 sequence is CASSYWDRGVAEQFF. Here the CDR3 DNA reads TGTGCCAGCAGTTACTGGGACAGGGGGGTAGCTGAGCAGTTCTTC.

The rearrangement links TRBV28 to TRBJ1-1; the match to TRBD1 covers 7 bases. The junction had 2 bases not matched to a gene; V was cut back by 10 bases and J by 0 bases. CDR1 and CDR2 (germline): MDHEN, SYDVKM. The CDR3 sequence is 12 residues long. CDR3 region: CATGGLNTEAFF. The CDR3 DNA follows: TGTGCCACAGGGGGTTTGAACACTGAAGCTTTCTTT.

The chain links TRBV6-6 to TRBJ1-2; 9 nucleotides align to TRBD1. This CDR3 is built from 14 residues. The germline CDR1 and CDR2 sequences are MNHNY and SVGAGI (reference sequence). The J segment lost 4 bases and the V segment lost 5 bases, leaving 5 bases of the junction unmatched. The CDR3 here is CASSTGGMSYGYTF. The CDR3 DNA is TGTGCCAGCAGTACAGGGGGCATGAGCTATGGCTACACCTTC.

Only a few counts were recorded for this clone. This CDR3 is also generated by other DNA sequences in the sample. The chain joins TRBV30 to TRBJ1-2, with TRBD1 matching 8 bases. V lost 0 bases to trimming and J lost 3 bases; unmatched junction nucleotides: 0. This CDR3 contains 13 residues. From germline, CDR1 is GTSNPN and CDR2 SVGIG (reference sequence). The CDR3 loop is CAWSVQGDYGYTF. The CDR3 bases are TGTGCCTGGAGTGTACAGGGGGACTATGGCTACACCTTC.

V gene TRBV5-6 combines with J gene TRBJ2-3; weak D call: TRBD2 (6 bases). Trimming took 2 bases from V and 4 from J, leaving 14 bases between them. Germline values: CDR1 SGHDT, CDR2 YYEEEE. The CDR3 has 15 amino acids. The CDR3 region is CASSFHRLAPDTQYF. As DNA, the CDR3 is TGTGCCAGCAGCTTCCATCGGCTAGCGCCAGATACGCAGTATTTT.

This clone is a singleton in its sample. V usage is TRBV25-1 and J usage is TRBJ2-2; 8 bases are shared with TRBD1. The germline V gene has CDR1 MGHDK and CDR2 SYGVNS. Germline trimming cut 2 bases from V and 3 bases from J; bases unmatched to any gene: 11. The CDR3 is 18 residues long. The CDR3 region is CASSEGTGRPSYTGELFF. As DNA, the CDR3 is TGTGCCAGCAGTGAAGGGACAGGTCGACCTTCCTACACCGGGGAGCTGTTTTTT.

This sequence joins TRBV10-3 and TRBJ2-7, with D possibly being TRBD1 (6 bases). Trimming removed 2 bases from V and 3 bases from J, with 17 bases in between. The CDR3 has 16 residues. CDR1 and CDR2 (germline): ENHRY, SYGVKD. CDR3: CAISEATSGALYEQYF. The CDR3 bases are TGTGCCATCAGTGAGGCCACTTCAGGGGCTCTCTACGAGCAGTACTTC.

The rearrangement links TRBV9 to TRBJ2-1; D gene unclear. The CDR3 length is 15 residues. The V gene's germline CDR1 is SGDLS and CDR2 YYNGEE. Trimming stripped 1 base from V and 2 bases from J, with 10 bases between. CDR3 DNA: TGTGCCAGCAGCGTAAGTAGCTCCCCCTACAATGAGCAGTTCTTC. Its protein is CASSVSSSPYNEQFF.

This chain joins TRBV5-1 and TRBJ1-2; TRBD1 matches 9 bases. V shed 4 bases and J 6 bases; nucleotides not matched to a gene: 10. Germline CDR1 reads SGHRS; CDR2 reads YFSETQ. This CDR3 has 15 amino acids. The CDR3 sequence is CASSPRTGEINGYTF. As DNA, the CDR3 is TGCGCCAGCAGCCCCCGGACAGGGGAAATCAATGGCTACACCTTC.

This chain uses TRBV10-3 with TRBJ1-2; possible D gene TRBD1, 5 bases. This CDR3 region has 13 residues. Germline V CDR1 and CDR2: ENHRY, SYGVKD. V gave up 1 base and J gave up 6 bases, with 9 bases separating them. The chain's CDR3 is CAISEWTQDGYTF. CDR3 nucleotide sequence: TGTGCCATCAGTGAGTGGACACAGGATGGCTACACCTTC.

The chain couples TRBV5-1 to TRBJ2-5, with D hard to call. The V gene's germline CDR1 is SGHRS and CDR2 YFSETQ. CDR3 size: 15 residues. The V and J ends lost 0 bases and 4 bases respectively, with 13 bases between them. The CDR3 here is CASSLAQISGETQYF. Here the CDR3 DNA reads TGCGCCAGCAGCTTGGCCCAGATATCGGGAGAGACCCAGTACTTC.